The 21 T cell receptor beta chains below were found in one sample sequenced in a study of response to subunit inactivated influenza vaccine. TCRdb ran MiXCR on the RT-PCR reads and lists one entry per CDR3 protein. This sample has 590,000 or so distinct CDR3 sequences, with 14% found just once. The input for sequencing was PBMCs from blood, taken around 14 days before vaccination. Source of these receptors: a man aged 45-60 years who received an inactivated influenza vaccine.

The CDR3 DNA follows: TGCAGTGCTAGACAGCTACAGACCGGGGAGCTGTTTTTT. Translating it yields CSARQLQTGELFF. The chain links TRBV20-1 to TRBJ2-2, with D hard to call. CDR1 is DFQATT, CDR2 SNEGSKA, per germline (reference sequence). V was trimmed by 2 bases and J by 5 bases, leaving 9 bases between them. The CDR3 runs 13 residues.

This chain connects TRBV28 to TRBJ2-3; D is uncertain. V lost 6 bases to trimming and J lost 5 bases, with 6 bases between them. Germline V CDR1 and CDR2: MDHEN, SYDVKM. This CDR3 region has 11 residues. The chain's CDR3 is CASRLIDTQYF. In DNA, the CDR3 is TGTGCCAGCAGGTTGATAGATACGCAGTATTTT.

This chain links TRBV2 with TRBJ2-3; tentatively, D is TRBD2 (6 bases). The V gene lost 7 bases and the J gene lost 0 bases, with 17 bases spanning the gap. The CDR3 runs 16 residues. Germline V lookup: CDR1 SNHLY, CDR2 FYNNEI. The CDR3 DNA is TGTGCCAGCACCCGAAGGACTAACCCCAGCACAGATACGCAGTATTTT. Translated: CASTRRTNPSTDTQYF. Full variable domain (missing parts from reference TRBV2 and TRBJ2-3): EPEVTQTPSHQVTQMGQEVILRCVPISNHLYFYWYRQILGQKVEFLVSFYNNEISEKSEIFDDQFSVERPDGSNFTLKIRSTKLEDSAMYFCASTRRTNPSTDTQYFGPGTRLTVL.

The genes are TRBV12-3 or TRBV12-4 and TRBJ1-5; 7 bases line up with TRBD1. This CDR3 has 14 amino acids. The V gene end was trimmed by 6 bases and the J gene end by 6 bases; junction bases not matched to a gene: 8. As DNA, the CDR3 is TGTGCCAGCAGCGGGACAGTCCAGGCTCAGCCCCAGCATTTT. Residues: CASSGTVQAQPQHF.

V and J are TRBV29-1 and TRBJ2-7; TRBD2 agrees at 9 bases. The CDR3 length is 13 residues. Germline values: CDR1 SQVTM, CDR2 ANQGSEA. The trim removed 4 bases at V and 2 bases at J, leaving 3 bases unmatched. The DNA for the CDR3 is TGCAGCGTTGGATCTAGCGGGACCTACGAGCAGTACTTC. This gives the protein CSVGSSGTYEQYF.

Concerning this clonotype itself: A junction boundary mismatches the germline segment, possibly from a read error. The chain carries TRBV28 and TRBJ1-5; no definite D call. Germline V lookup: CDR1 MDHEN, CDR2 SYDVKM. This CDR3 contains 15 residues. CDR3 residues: CASIIMGGSNQPKHF. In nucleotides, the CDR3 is TGTGCCAGCATCATAATGGGAGGTAGCAATCAGCCCAAGCATTTT.

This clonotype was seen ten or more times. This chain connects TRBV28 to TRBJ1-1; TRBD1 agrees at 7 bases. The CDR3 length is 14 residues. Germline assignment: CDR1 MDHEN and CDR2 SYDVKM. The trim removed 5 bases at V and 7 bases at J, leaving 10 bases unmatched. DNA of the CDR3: TGTGCCAGCAGTACCCTGGCCAGGGGGAGTGAAGCTTTCTTT. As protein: CASSTLARGSEAFF.

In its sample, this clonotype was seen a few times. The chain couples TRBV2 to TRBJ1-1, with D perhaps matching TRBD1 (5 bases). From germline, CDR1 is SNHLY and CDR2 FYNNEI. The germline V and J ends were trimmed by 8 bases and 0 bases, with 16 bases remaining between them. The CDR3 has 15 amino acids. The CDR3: CASFWYRTVNTEAFF. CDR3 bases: TGTGCCAGCTTCTGGTACAGGACCGTGAACACTGAAGCTTTCTTT.

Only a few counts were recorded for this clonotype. The CDR3 sequence: CASSRRGGADVYTF. CDR3 coding DNA: TGTGCCAGCAGTCGAAGGGGGGGCGCGGACGTCTACACCTTC. V is TRBV28 and J is TRBJ1-2, with D perhaps TRBD1 (6 bases). This CDR3 is 14 amino acids long. Trimming cost V 5 bases and J 10 bases, with 20 bases left between them. Germline CDR1 and CDR2: MDHEN and SYDVKM.

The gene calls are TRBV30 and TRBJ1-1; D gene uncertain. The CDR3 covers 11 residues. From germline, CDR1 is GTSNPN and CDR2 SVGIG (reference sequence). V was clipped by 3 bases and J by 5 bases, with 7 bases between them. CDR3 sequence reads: CAWRGWTEAFF. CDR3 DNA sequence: TGTGCCTGGAGAGGGTGGACTGAAGCTTTCTTT.

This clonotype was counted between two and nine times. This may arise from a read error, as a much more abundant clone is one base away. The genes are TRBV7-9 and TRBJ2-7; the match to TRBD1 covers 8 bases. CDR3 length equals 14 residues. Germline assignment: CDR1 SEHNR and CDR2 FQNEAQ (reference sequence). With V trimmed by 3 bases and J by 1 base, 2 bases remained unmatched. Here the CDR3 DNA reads TGTGCCAGCAGCTTCAGGACAGGGTCCTACGAGCAGTACTTC. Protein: CASSFRTGSYEQYF.

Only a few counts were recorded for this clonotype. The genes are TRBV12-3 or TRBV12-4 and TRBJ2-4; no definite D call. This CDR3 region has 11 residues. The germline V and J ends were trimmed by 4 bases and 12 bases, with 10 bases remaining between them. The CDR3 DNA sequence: TGTGCCAGCAGTTCCCGGACCCGTCAGTACTTC. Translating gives CASSSRTRQYF.

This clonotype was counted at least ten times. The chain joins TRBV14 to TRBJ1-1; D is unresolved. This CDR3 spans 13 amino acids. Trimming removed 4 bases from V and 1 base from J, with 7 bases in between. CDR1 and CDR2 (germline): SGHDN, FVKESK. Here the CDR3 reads CASSPQSNTEAFF. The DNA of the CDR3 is TGTGCCAGCAGCCCTCAATCGAACACTGAAGCTTTCTTT. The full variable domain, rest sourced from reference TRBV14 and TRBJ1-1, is EAGVTQFPSHSVIEKGQTVTLRCDPISGHDNLYWYRRVMGKEIKFLLHFVKESKQDESGMPNNRFLAERTGGTYSTLKVQPAELEDSGVYFCASSPQSNTEAFFGQGTRLTVV.

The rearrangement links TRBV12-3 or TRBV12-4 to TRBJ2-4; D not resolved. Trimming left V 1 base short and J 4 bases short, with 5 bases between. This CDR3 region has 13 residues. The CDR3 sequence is CASSLEEKNIQYF. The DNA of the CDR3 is TGTGCCAGCAGTTTAGAAGAGAAAAACATTCAGTACTTC.

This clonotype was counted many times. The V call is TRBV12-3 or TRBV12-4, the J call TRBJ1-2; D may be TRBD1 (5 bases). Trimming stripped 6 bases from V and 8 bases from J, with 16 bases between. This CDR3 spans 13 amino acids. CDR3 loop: CASSLGDSRGYTF. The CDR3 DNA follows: TGTGCCAGCAGCCTAGGGGACTCGAGGGGCTACACCTTC.

CDR3 in DNA: TGTGCCAGCAGCTTGTACGCAGTAGCAAACTATGGCTACACCTTC. Its protein is CASSLYAVANYGYTF. The rearrangement links TRBV5-4 to TRBJ1-2, with unresolved D. The CDR3 length is 15 residues. Between the trimmed V and J ends, which lost 1 base and 2 bases, there was a span of 12 bases. Germline V gene sequence: CDR1 SGHNT, CDR2 YYREEE (reference sequence).

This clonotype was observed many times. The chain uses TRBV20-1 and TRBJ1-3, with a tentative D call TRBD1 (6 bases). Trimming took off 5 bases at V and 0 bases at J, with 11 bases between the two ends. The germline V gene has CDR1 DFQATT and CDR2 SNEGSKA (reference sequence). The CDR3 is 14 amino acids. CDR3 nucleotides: TGCAGTGCTTCGGGACAAAACTCTGGAAACACCATATATTTT. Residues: CSASGQNSGNTIYF.

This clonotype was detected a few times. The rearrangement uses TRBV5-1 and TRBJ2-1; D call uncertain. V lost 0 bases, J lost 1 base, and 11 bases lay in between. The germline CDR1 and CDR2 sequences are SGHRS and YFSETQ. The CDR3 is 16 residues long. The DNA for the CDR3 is TGCGCCAGCAGCTTGGAGTGGTTCGGGTCCTACAATGAGCAGTTCTTC. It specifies CASSLEWFGSYNEQFF.

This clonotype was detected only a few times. DNA of the CDR3: TGTGCCAGCAGTCCCAGGTCCCTCGGGGAAAAACTGTTTTTT. Translating it yields CASSPRSLGEKLFF. V usage is TRBV6-1 and J usage is TRBJ1-4, with D unresolved. The CDR3 totals 14 residues. V lost 5 bases, J lost 8 bases, and 15 bases lay in between. CDR1 and CDR2 from the germline V gene are MNHNS and SASEGT.

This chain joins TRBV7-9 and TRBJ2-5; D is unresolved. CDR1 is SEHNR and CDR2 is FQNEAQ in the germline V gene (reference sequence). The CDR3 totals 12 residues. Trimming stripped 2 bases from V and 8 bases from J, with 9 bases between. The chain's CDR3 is CASSLIIQTQYF. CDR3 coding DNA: TGTGCCAGCAGCTTAATTATCCAAACCCAGTACTTC.

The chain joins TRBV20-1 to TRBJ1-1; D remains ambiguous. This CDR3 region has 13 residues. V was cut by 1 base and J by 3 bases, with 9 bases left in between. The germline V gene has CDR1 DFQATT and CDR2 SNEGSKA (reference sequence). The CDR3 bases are TGCAGTGCTAGAGGTAGTCTGTACACTGAAGCTTTCTTT. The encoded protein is CSARGSLYTEAFF.